The clone carrying this T cell receptor (beta chain) was observed a few times. Its specificity is not known. Both TRBC1 and TRBC2 were covered by a beta constant-region primer of two equimolar oligonucleotides. Four rounds of PCR amplified the ligated cDNA using nested alpha and beta constant-region primers plus SP2. A 12-nucleotide UMI and the SP2 primer were added to the cDNA 3' end by oligonucleotide ligation. One entry per CDR3 protein results from TCRdb running MiXCR on the UMI-ligation and nested PCR reads. The sample holds over 110,000 distinct CDR3 sequences, about a fifth seen once. CMV status came from CD4+ IFNgamma after overnight CMV lysate stimulation. Four subsets defined by CD45RA and CD27 were sorted after CD3, CD4, CD8 and live/dead staining. The record originates from a study of naive and memory T cell subsets. The V gene lost 0 bases and the J gene lost 6 bases, with 13 bases spanning the gap. The length of the CDR3 is 14 residues. The germline V gene encodes CDR1 GTSNPN and CDR2 SVGIG (reference sequence).

Study-wide results and limits: A few larger clonotypes appeared in naive repertoires, especially CD8, possibly memory cells re-expressing CD45RA.

What was sequenced was naive CD8+ T cells from blood. This clonotype originated in a human donor in good health. The chain is built from TRBV30 and TRBJ2-3; TRBD1 might be the D (5 bases). Written as DNA, the CDR3 is TGTGCCTGGAGTGTTCGGCAGGGTATGGATACGCAGTATTTT. Amino acids: CAWSVRQGMDTQYF.